The present T cell receptor beta chain was sequenced within a study of T cell repertoires in cytomegalovirus infection. Turning to the study itself: Public TCR beta signature analysis indicated the presence of both CMV infection and matching HLA type.

Via MiXCR, TCRdb re-called the reads, giving one row per CDR3 protein. This sample has about 740,000 distinct CDR3 sequences, with about 33% found just once. This CDR3 spans 15 amino acids. V was pared by 7 bases and J by 8 bases, with 6 bases of the junction left unmatched. Germline V lookup: CDR1 MGHRA, CDR2 YSYEKL. This clonotype was recorded once. The antigen remains unidentified. The sequencing here drew on cultured PBMCs, taken from culture after CMV antigen stimulation. The receptor's source is a human donor in good health (CMV status not recorded). Some clones in this sample may be carry-over from other donors' samples. V and J are TRBV4-1 and TRBJ2-3; 16 bases line up with TRBD2. In DNA form, the CDR3 reads TGCGCCAGCACCGGGACTAGCGGGAGGGTCGCTACGCAGTATTTT. Amino acid sequence: CASTGTSGRVATQYF.